Presented here are 12 T cell receptor beta chains from one specimen sequenced in a study of naive and memory T cell subsets. Four PCR rounds used nested alpha and beta constant region primers plus the SP2 primer. TCRdb independently ran MiXCR on the 5' RACE reads; one entry per CDR3 protein. The data contain more than 60,000 distinct CDR3 sequences, 8% of them singletons. An oligonucleotide containing a UMI was ligated to the 3' end of TCR cDNA. The receptor source for this set is a female donor in good health.

Ten or more counts support this clonotype. The V call is TRBV20-1, the J call TRBJ1-1, with 9 bases that match TRBD1. V gave up 4 bases and J gave up 1 base; unmatched junction bases: 1. Germline V gene data show CDR1 as DFQATT and CDR2 as SNEGSKA (reference sequence). The CDR3 is 13 residues long. The CDR3 nucleotides are TGCAGTGCTAAGGACAGGGGGAACACTGAAGCTTTCTTT. Amino acid sequence: CSAKDRGNTEAFF.

The V and J genes are TRBV5-1 and TRBJ2-3; D is undetermined. Germline V gives CDR1 SGHRS, CDR2 YFSETQ. The length of the CDR3 is 13 residues. V shed 5 bases and J shed 0 bases, with 7 bases lying between them. CDR3 protein: CASREPSTDTQYF. As DNA, the CDR3 is TGCGCCAGCAGAGAGCCCAGCACAGATACGCAGTATTTT. Looking up the rest from reference TRBV5-1 and TRBJ2-3 gives the full variable domain: KAGVTQTPRYLIKTRGQQVTLSCSPISGHRSVSWYQQTPGQGLQFLFEYFSETQRNKGNFPGRFSGRQFSNSRSEMNVSTLELGDSALYLCASREPSTDTQYFGPGTRLTVL.

The chain combines TRBV7-8 with TRBJ2-2; D is ambiguous. Trimming removed 2 bases at V and 2 bases at J, with 3 bases between. Germline loops: CDR1 SGHVS, CDR2 FQNEAQ. The CDR3 has 13 residues. The CDR3 nucleotides read TGTGCCAGCAGCTTACGTAACACCGGGGAGCTGTTTTTT. Translating it yields CASSLRNTGELFF.

The V and J genes are TRBV5-1 and TRBJ2-1; 13 nucleotides line up with TRBD2. This CDR3 is 17 amino acids long. In germline, CDR1 is SGHRS, CDR2 YFSETQ. V lost 5 bases to trimming and J lost 6 bases; unmatched junction nucleotides: 11. The CDR3 sequence: CASSSTTSGGASNEQFF. The DNA of the CDR3 is TGCGCCAGCAGTAGTACAACTAGCGGGGGGGCCAGCAATGAGCAGTTCTTC.

The rearrangement uses TRBV29-1 and TRBJ1-4; D remains unclear. This CDR3 contains 13 residues. The V gene's germline CDR1 is SQVTM and CDR2 ANQGSEA. The ends were cut back, 2 bases at V and 8 bases at J, with 12 bases in the middle. The CDR3 sequence is CSVESGKWEKLFF. The CDR3 DNA sequence: TGCAGCGTTGAATCCGGGAAGTGGGAAAAACTGTTTTTT.

This clonotype has only a few counts. The V gene is TRBV7-6, the J gene TRBJ2-7; D call uncertain. The CDR3 consists of 13 residues. Germline lookup yields CDR1 SGHVS and CDR2 FNYEAQ. The germline V and J ends were trimmed by 3 bases and 3 bases, with 9 bases remaining between them. This chain's CDR3 is CASSLGTFYEQYF. The CDR3 bases are TGTGCCAGCAGCTTGGGAACATTCTACGAGCAGTACTTC.

This clonotype has ten or more counts. The chain employs TRBV28 and TRBJ1-1, with no clear D. Germline CDR1 reads MDHEN; CDR2 reads SYDVKM. The V end lost 2 bases, the J end lost 3 bases, and 13 bases lay between the germline ends. The CDR3 length is 15 residues. The CDR3: CASSLPPVKDTEAFF. CDR3 DNA sequence: TGTGCCAGCAGTTTACCCCCCGTTAAGGACACTGAAGCTTTCTTT.

The CDR3 region has the DNA TGTGCCACCACAGGGGGAGAAGATACGCAGTATTTT. It is translated as CATTGGEDTQYF. J is TRBJ2-3 and V is TRBV24-1; 7 bases align to TRBD1. CDR3 length equals 12 residues. Trimming at V came to 8 bases and at J to 5 bases, leaving 3 bases not matched to a gene. Per the germline V gene, CDR1 is KGHDR and CDR2 is SFDVKD.

The chain joins TRBV3-1 to TRBJ1-1, with D maybe TRBD1 (6 bases). The CDR3 is made up of 14 amino acids. The germline CDR1 and CDR2 sequences are LGHDT and YNNKEL (reference sequence). Trimming stripped 2 bases from V and 6 bases from J, with 13 bases between. The CDR3 spells CASSQRGTNPEAFF. DNA of the CDR3: TGTGCCAGCAGCCAAAGGGGGACAAATCCTGAAGCTTTCTTT.

This clonotype was observed a few times. The V call is TRBV5-1, the J call TRBJ2-5; 7 nucleotides agree with TRBD2. The CDR3 spans 16 residues. Germline-derived CDR1 and CDR2 are SGHRS and YFSETQ. With 1 base clipped from V and 1 base from J, the junction kept 7 bases outside the gene matches. CDR3 sequence (DNA): TGCGCCAGCAGCTTGCCGTCAGCGGGGTTCCAAGAGACCCAGTACTTC. Protein product: CASSLPSAGFQETQYF. The entire variable domain, with the rest obtained from reference TRBV5-1 and TRBJ2-5, is as follows: KAGVTQTPRYLIKTRGQQVTLSCSPISGHRSVSWYQQTPGQGLQFLFEYFSETQRNKGNFPGRFSGRQFSNSRSEMNVSTLELGDSALYLCASSLPSAGFQETQYFGPGTRLLVL.

This clonotype was counted only a few times. The chain links TRBV15 to TRBJ2-7; 11 bases map to TRBD1. CDR1 is LNHNV, CDR2 YYDKDF, per germline (reference sequence). The CDR3 is 15 residues long. After removal of 3 bases from V and 5 bases from J, the junction contained 6 bases not matched to a gene. The CDR3 coding sequence is TGTGCCACCAGCAGTCCGGGACAGGGGGTTCACGAGCAGTACTTC. Translation: CATSSPGQGVHEQYF.

This clonotype was detected a few times. The chain combines TRBV7-2 with TRBJ1-6; D may be TRBD1 (5 bases). Deletions cut 1 base from V and 8 bases from J, with 12 bases between. The CDR3 runs to 15 residues. CDR1 is SGHTA, CDR2 FQGNSA, per germline. DNA for the CDR3: TGTGCCAGCAGCTTAGGGTTCCCCAGGGATTCACCCCTCCACTTT. Its protein product is CASSLGFPRDSPLHF.